This TCR beta chain was obtained from a study of shared clonotypes between healthy human individuals. Overall study: CD4 naive and memory got three plates each, CD8 naive two, CD8 memory one.

Running of the assay took place at deep level. This table comes from immunoSEQ multiplex PCR, and its TCRdb copy is limited to in-frame clones, with some not included. The profile shows about a million clones, approximately 70% of them singletons. Remarks on this clone: Its antigen is not known. The same CDR3 arises from other DNA sequences in this sample as well.

V was clipped by 4 bases and J by 4 bases, with 8 bases between them. The V gene's germline CDR1 is MNHEY and CDR2 SVGAGI. This CDR3 region has 12 residues. Study-wide points: Rarefaction demonstrated incomplete sorted-subset sequencing despite large depth.

The sequencing sample was made of memory CD4+ T cells sorted from blood. Subset given: CD45RA-negative fraction. The chain couples TRBV6-5 to TRBJ2-7; D not certain. The receptor was isolated from a man aged 18 to 30 in good health. This chain's CDR3 is CASSWGGYEQYF. The CDR3 DNA sequence: TGTGCCAGCAGTTGGGGTGGGTACGAGCAGTACTTC.